These 30 T cell receptor beta chains share one sample of origin, sequenced in a study of blood T cell repertoires in COVID-19. This table comes from immunoSEQ multiplex PCR, and its TCRdb copy is limited to in-frame clones, with some not included. Of approximately 32,000 clones detected, 88% appear once; the ten largest clones hold approximately 5%. Sequencing was done on a sample of peripheral blood. These receptors came from a woman aged 70-85 years with active COVID-19.

This clone was observed a few times. The gene calls are TRBV5-8 and TRBJ2-1; 8 nucleotides align to TRBD2. Germline V gives CDR1 SGHTS, CDR2 YDEGEE. CDR3 size: 15 residues. V dropped 2 bases and J dropped 5; count of bases not matched to a gene: 6. Here the CDR3 DNA reads TGTGCCAGCAGCTTTCTAAGCGGGGGTGACAATGAGCAGTTCTTC. Translation gives CASSFLSGGDNEQFF.

The rearrangement uses TRBV5-1 and TRBJ2-7; D is perhaps TRBD2 (6 bases). V gave up 0 bases and J gave up 4 bases, with 14 bases separating them. The CDR3 totals 15 residues. Germline-derived CDR1 and CDR2 are SGHRS and YFSETQ. CDR3 in DNA: TGCGCCAGCAGCTTGGACGGGGGAGTTAGGTACGAGCAGTACTTC. Amino acid sequence: CASSLDGGVRYEQYF.

The chain is built from TRBV10-1 and TRBJ2-7; 7 nucleotides match TRBD2. The CDR3 covers 13 residues. After removal of 4 bases from V and 6 bases from J, the junction contained 6 bases not matched to a gene. Germline CDR1 WNHNN, CDR2 SYGVQD (reference sequence). The CDR3 is CASSAGVAGEQYF. In DNA form, the CDR3 reads TGCGCCAGCAGTGCTGGGGTAGCGGGCGAGCAGTACTTC.

This sequence joins TRBV19 and TRBJ1-5, with D possibly matching TRBD1 (5 bases). The CDR3 loop spans 15 amino acids. Germline CDR1 is LNHDA and CDR2 is SQIVND (reference sequence). The V and J ends lost 4 bases and 1 base respectively, with 11 bases between them. In nucleotides, the CDR3 is TGTGCCAGTAGTACGGGGGTTTGGAGCAATCAGCCCCAGCATTTT. Translating it yields CASSTGVWSNQPQHF.

V gene TRBV27 combines with J gene TRBJ2-7; D ambiguous. Deletions cut 6 bases from V and 6 bases from J, with 12 bases between. Germline V gene sequence: CDR1 MNHEY, CDR2 SMNVEV (reference sequence). The CDR3 is 12 residues long. In DNA, the CDR3 is TGTGCCAGCAGGCATCTCCCCGGCGAGCAGTACTTC. Encoded protein: CASRHLPGEQYF.

This rearrangement joins TRBV11-3 to TRBJ1-1; D ambiguous. This CDR3 has 13 amino acids. V lost 6 bases and J 2 bases, leaving 10 bases between the germline ends. CDR1 SGHNT and CDR2 YENEEA come from the germline V gene. The CDR3 bases are TGTGCCAGCAGTTCGGGTTACAACACTGAAGCTTTCTTT. Translation: CASSSGYNTEAFF.

The chain employs TRBV19 and TRBJ1-5; D remains ambiguous. Germline CDR1 LNHDA, CDR2 SQIVND (reference sequence). Trimming cost V 1 base and J 3 bases, with 7 bases left between them. The CDR3 is 14 amino acids. The CDR3 region is CASSIGGNNQPQHF. The CDR3, as DNA: TGTGCCAGTAGTATAGGCGGTAACAATCAGCCCCAGCATTTT.

J is TRBJ1-2 and V is TRBV3-1 (or the pseudogene TRBV3-2), with 7 nucleotides matching TRBD1. This CDR3 has 14 amino acids. V lost 1 base to trimming and J lost 6 bases; unmatched junction nucleotides: 5. Germline values: CDR1 LGHDT, CDR2 YNNKEL (reference sequence). The CDR3 here is CASSQGSRGNGYTF. The CDR3 coding sequence is TGTGCCAGCAGCCAAGGGTCCAGGGGGAATGGCTACACCTTC.

About this clone itself: At the DNA level, this CDR3 is encoded by other sequences in the same sample as well. The chain combines TRBV3-1 (or the pseudogene TRBV3-2) with TRBJ1-1, with a possible D match to TRBD1 (6 bases). CDR3 length: 14 residues. Per germline, CDR1 LGHDT and CDR2 YNNKEL (reference sequence). V lost 4 bases, J lost 2 bases, and 11 bases lay in between. CDR3 loop: CASSLPGQNTEAFF. In DNA form, the CDR3 reads TGTGCCAGCAGCCTTCCGGGACAAAACACTGAAGCTTTCTTT.

This clone has only one observation. The chain employs TRBV6-5 and TRBJ2-2; 9 bases match TRBD1. Trimming at V came to 6 bases and at J to 6 bases, leaving 8 bases not matched to a gene. Germline CDR1 MNHEY, CDR2 SVGAGI. The CDR3 spans 15 residues. CDR3 region: CASSTGQGYAGELFF. CDR3 DNA sequence: TGTGCCAGCAGCACCGGACAGGGGTACGCCGGGGAGCTGTTTTTT.

The chain has TRBV28 and TRBJ1-1; D gene unclear. CDR3 length: 14 residues. Germline-derived CDR1 and CDR2 are MDHEN and SYDVKM. V lost 11 bases and J 1 base, leaving 17 bases between the germline ends. The CDR3 region has the DNA TGTGCCCACTCGAGGAGCTTAGCGAACACTGAAGCTTTCTTT. This translates into CAHSRSLANTEAFF.

The rearrangement links TRBV7-2 to TRBJ2-1, with TRBD2 identical over 10 bases. With 1 base clipped from V and 7 bases from J, the junction kept 7 bases outside the gene matches. CDR3 length: 16 amino acids. Germline-derived CDR1 and CDR2 are SGHTA and FQGNSA. The CDR3 region has the DNA TGTGCCAGCAGCTTAGGACCTAGCGGGGGCGGGAATGAGCAGTTCTTC. This translates into CASSLGPSGGGNEQFF. The whole variable domain, remainder taken from reference TRBV7-2 and TRBJ2-1, is GAGVSQSPSNKVTEKGKDVELRCDPISGHTALYWYRQSLGQGLEFLIYFQGNSAPDKSGLPSDRFSAERTGGSVSTLTIQRTQQEDSAVYLCASSLGPSGGGNEQFFGPGTRLTVL.

To note about this clone: The junction departs from the called germline gene at one end, perhaps through a read error. The genes are TRBV29-1 and TRBJ2-2, with D unresolved. CDR1 is SQVTM, CDR2 ANQGSEA, per germline. The CDR3 length is 13 residues. The CDR3 protein is CSVEDSNIGELFF. The CDR3, as DNA: TGCAGCGTTGAAGACAGTAACATCGGGGAGCTGTTTTTT.

This chain joins TRBV7-3 and TRBJ2-5; TRBD2 agrees at 11 bases. V was pared by 5 bases and J by 5 bases, with 7 bases of the junction left unmatched. The CDR3 spans 15 residues. CDR1 and CDR2 (germline): SGHTA, FQGTGA. The CDR3 is CASSPQTSGVETQYF. The CDR3 nucleotides read TGTGCCAGCAGCCCGCAGACTAGCGGGGTCGAGACCCAGTACTTC. Full variable domain (rest looked up from reference TRBV7-3 and TRBJ2-5): GAGVSQTPSNKVTEKGKYVELRCDPISGHTALYWYRQSLGQGPEFLIYFQGTGAADDSGLPNDRFFAVRPEGSVSTLKIQRTERGDSAVYLCASSPQTSGVETQYFGPGTRLLVL.

This chain uses TRBV6-6 with TRBJ1-1, with 8 bases identical to TRBD1. This CDR3 is 15 amino acids long. Germline CDR1 is MNHNY and CDR2 is SVGAGI (reference sequence). V lost 0 bases and J lost 7; bases outside the gene matches: 7. The CDR3 protein is CASSYSSQGGDEAFF. The CDR3 nucleotides read TGTGCCAGCAGTTACTCCTCACAGGGGGGAGATGAAGCTTTCTTT.

This chain joins TRBV7-2 and TRBJ1-6; D is perhaps TRBD1 (5 bases). Germline lookup yields CDR1 SGHTA and CDR2 FQGNSA. This CDR3 comprises 13 residues. V was shortened by 5 bases and J by 11 bases, with 13 bases between the two germline ends. CDR3: CASSPRGITPLHF. In DNA, the CDR3 is TGTGCCAGCAGCCCTCGGGGGATTACACCCCTCCACTTT.

The chain uses TRBV11-2 and TRBJ2-1, with 10 bases identical to TRBD2. Germline values: CDR1 SGHAT, CDR2 FQNNGV. This CDR3 is 17 amino acids long. The V and J ends lost 5 bases and 0 bases, in that order; junction bases with no gene match: 7. The CDR3: CASSPLAGVPSYNEQFF. The DNA for the CDR3 is TGTGCCAGCAGCCCGCTAGCGGGGGTCCCCTCCTACAATGAGCAGTTCTTC.

This chain joins TRBV6-1 and TRBJ2-5; TRBD2 might be the D (5 bases). V dropped 2 bases and J dropped 5 bases, with 15 bases sitting between them. The CDR3 has 15 amino acids. Per germline, CDR1 MNHNS and CDR2 SASEGT. The CDR3 sequence: CASSENPAGGETQYF. CDR3 sequence (DNA): TGTGCCAGCAGTGAAAATCCGGCAGGCGGGGAGACCCAGTACTTC.

This chain connects TRBV5-4 to TRBJ1-1; D perhaps matches TRBD1 (5 bases). V was cut by 6 bases and J by 6 bases, with 15 bases left in between. The CDR3 contains 13 residues. The germline gives CDR1 SGHNT, CDR2 YYREEE (reference sequence). As DNA, the CDR3 is TGTGCCAGCACCTCCTCGACCAGGGCTGAAGCTTTCTTT. Translated, it gives CASTSSTRAEAFF.

The CDR3 protein is CASSVAPSGDSSYNEQFF. DNA of the CDR3: TGTGCCAGCAGCGTCGCCCCTAGCGGGGACAGCTCCTACAATGAGCAGTTCTTC. The chain employs TRBV9 and TRBJ2-1; 9 bases fit TRBD2. The CDR3 runs to 18 residues. The junction had 9 bases not matched to a gene; V was cut back by 2 bases and J by 0 bases. Germline CDR1 and CDR2: SGDLS and YYNGEE.

This chain uses TRBV5-4 with TRBJ1-2; D is perhaps TRBD1 (5 bases). Trimming took 3 bases from V and 1 from J, leaving 7 bases between them. The CDR3 spans 13 residues. Germline assignment: CDR1 SGHNT and CDR2 YYREEE (reference sequence). DNA of the CDR3: TGTGCCAGCAGCTCACAGGTTAACTATGGCTACACCTTC. As protein: CASSSQVNYGYTF.

This clone was observed a single time. The V and J genes are TRBV28 and TRBJ1-2, with D perhaps matching TRBD1 (6 bases). The V end lost 5 bases, the J end lost 0 bases, and 13 bases lay between the germline ends. CDR3 length equals 15 residues. Looked up from germline, CDR1 is MDHEN and CDR2 is SYDVKM. CDR3: CASSNQGSSNYGYTF. CDR3 sequence (DNA): TGTGCCAGCAGTAACCAGGGGAGCTCTAACTATGGCTACACCTTC.

This chain joins TRBV30 and TRBJ1-1; weak D call: TRBD1 (5 bases). The V gene lost 4 bases and the J gene lost 3 bases, with 15 bases spanning the gap. CDR1 and CDR2 from the germline V gene are GTSNPN and SVGIG (reference sequence). CDR3 length: 14 residues. This CDR3 is CAWIRTSLDTEAFF. The CDR3 region has the DNA TGTGCCTGGATACGGACAAGTTTGGACACTGAAGCTTTCTTT.

This CDR3 reads CASSPNAAGANNEQFF. As DNA, the CDR3 is TGTGCCAGCTCACCGAACGCAGCGGGGGCCAACAATGAGCAGTTCTTC. This rearrangement joins TRBV18 to TRBJ2-1, with TRBD2 matching over 8 bases. After removal of 3 bases from V and 5 bases from J, the junction contained 9 bases not matched to a gene. This CDR3 is built from 16 residues. Germline CDR1 is KGHSH and CDR2 is LQKENI.

The chain joins TRBV9 to TRBJ1-2; possibly TRBD1 for D (5 bases). Germline assignment: CDR1 SGDLS and CDR2 YYNGEE. V shed 3 bases and J shed 4 bases, with 16 bases lying between them. CDR3 size: 15 residues. CDR3: CASSAFHGGGYGYTF. CDR3 nucleotides: TGTGCCAGCAGCGCTTTTCACGGGGGTGGCTATGGCTACACCTTC.

The chain carries TRBV2 and TRBJ2-1; 7 positions agree with TRBD2. Looked up from germline, CDR1 is SNHLY and CDR2 is FYNNEI. This CDR3 is 17 amino acids long. Trimming cost V 9 bases and J 0 bases; bases outside gene matches: 14. The CDR3 spells CARHAGDGTLSYNEQFF. CDR3 DNA sequence: TGTGCCAGACACGCGGGGGACGGCACACTCTCCTACAATGAGCAGTTCTTC.

This chain connects TRBV10-3 to TRBJ2-1; 10 bases fit TRBD2. The CDR3 is 15 amino acids. With 10 bases clipped from V and 8 bases from J, the junction kept 14 bases outside the gene matches. Germline lookup yields CDR1 ENHRY and CDR2 SYGVKD. The CDR3 here is CATYLGAGGQYEQFF. DNA for the CDR3: TGTGCCACCTACCTCGGAGCGGGGGGGCAGTATGAGCAGTTCTTC.

This clone was counted between two and nine times. The V and J genes are TRBV7-9 and TRBJ1-4; 7 positions agree with TRBD1. The V segment lost 6 bases and the J segment 5 bases; nucleotides outside the gene matches: 3. The CDR3 totals 13 residues. Germline V lookup: CDR1 SEHNR, CDR2 FQNEAQ (reference sequence). CDR3 loop: CASRPQGNEKLFF. As DNA, the CDR3 is TGTGCCAGCAGACCACAGGGGAATGAAAAACTGTTTTTT.

DNA for the CDR3: TGTGCCAGCTCACCACCTGGGCTAGCCCTAGAGACCCAGTACTTC. This codes for CASSPPGLALETQYF. The gene calls are TRBV18 and TRBJ2-5, with a possible D match to TRBD2 (5 bases). This CDR3 contains 15 residues. V lost 0 bases, J lost 4 bases, and 12 bases lay in between. Germline CDR1 reads KGHSH; CDR2 reads LQKENI.

V and J are TRBV11-3 and TRBJ2-7; possibly TRBD1 for D (6 bases). This CDR3 is built from 15 residues. Germline values: CDR1 SGHNT, CDR2 YENEEA. V was trimmed by 4 bases and J by 0 bases, leaving 13 bases between them. This CDR3 is CASSSPGHSSYEQYF. CDR3 coding DNA: TGTGCCAGCAGCTCCCCGGGACACAGCTCCTACGAGCAGTACTTC.